The present TCR beta chain was sequenced within a study of T cells in Graves' hyperthyroidism and ophthalmopathy. In regard to this clonotype: Its antigen is currently unknown.

Whole-study findings and limits: In the blood, most expanded thyroid clonotypes above 0.001 appeared as well.

The V and J ends lost 2 bases and 5 bases, in that order; junction bases with no gene match: 4. This CDR3 contains 15 residues. Germline CDR1 reads MNHEY; CDR2 reads SMNVEV (reference sequence). Researchers amplified the TCR beta CDR3 regions from RNA transcripts. When the TCR CDR3 underwent first-round RT-PCR, the HTBI primer set was used. TCRdb passed the multiplex PCR reads through MiXCR, listing each CDR3 protein once. Counted here are approximately 690,000 distinct CDR3 sequences, roughly 20% occurring once; the ten biggest clones make up roughly 30%. The study based diagnoses on clinical symptoms, serum thyroxine and TRAb, thyroid ultrasound and orbital computed tomography.

J is TRBJ2-1 and V is TRBV27; 9 bases map to TRBD2. The source of this sequence is a man aged 25-45 years with Graves' ophthalmopathy. The sample comprised blood. The CDR3 region has the DNA TGTGCCAGCAGTTTAGAGGCTAGCGGGAACAATGAGCAGTTCTTC. Residues: CASSLEASGNNEQFF.